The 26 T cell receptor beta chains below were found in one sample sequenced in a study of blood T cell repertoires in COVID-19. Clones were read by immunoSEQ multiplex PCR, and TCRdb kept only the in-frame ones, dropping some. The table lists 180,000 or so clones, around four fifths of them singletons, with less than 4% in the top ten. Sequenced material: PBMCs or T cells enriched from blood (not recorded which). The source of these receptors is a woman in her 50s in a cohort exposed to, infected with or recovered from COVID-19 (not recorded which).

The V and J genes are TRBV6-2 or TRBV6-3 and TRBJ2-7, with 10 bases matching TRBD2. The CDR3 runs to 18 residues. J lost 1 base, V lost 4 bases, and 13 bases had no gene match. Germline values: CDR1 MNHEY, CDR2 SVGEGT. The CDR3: CASSSMNQGLALSYEQYF. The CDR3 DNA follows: TGTGCCAGCAGTTCCATGAACCAGGGACTAGCGCTTTCCTACGAGCAGTACTTC.

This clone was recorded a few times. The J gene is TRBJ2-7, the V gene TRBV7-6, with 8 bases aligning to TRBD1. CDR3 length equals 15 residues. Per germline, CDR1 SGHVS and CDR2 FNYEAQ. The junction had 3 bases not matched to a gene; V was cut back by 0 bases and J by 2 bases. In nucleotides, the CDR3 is TGTGCCAGCAGCTTAGCCGGGACAGGCCCCTACGAGCAGTACTTC. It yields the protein CASSLAGTGPYEQYF.

The CDR3 DNA reads TGTGCCAGCAGTCCCTATGGGCAGGCCGGGATTTACAATCAGCCCCAGCATTTT. Its protein product is CASSPYGQAGIYNQPQHF. The chain is built from TRBV2 and TRBJ1-5; D remains unclear. The CDR3 is 18 residues long. V dropped 5 bases and J dropped 3 bases, with 23 bases sitting between them. CDR1 and CDR2 from the germline V gene are SNHLY and FYNNEI.

The CDR3: CASSIKGTGGYEQYF. The CDR3 DNA sequence: TGTGCCAGCAGTATTAAAGGGACAGGGGGCTACGAGCAGTACTTC. V usage is TRBV2 and J usage is TRBJ2-7, with TRBD1 matching 11 bases. CDR3 length: 15 amino acids. With V trimmed by 5 bases and J by 3 bases, 6 bases remained unmatched. Looked up from germline, CDR1 is SNHLY and CDR2 is FYNNEI.

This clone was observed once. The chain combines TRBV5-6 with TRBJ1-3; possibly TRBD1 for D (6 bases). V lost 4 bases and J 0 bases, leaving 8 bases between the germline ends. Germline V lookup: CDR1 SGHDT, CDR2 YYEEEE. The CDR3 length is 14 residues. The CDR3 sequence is CASSRTASGNTIYF. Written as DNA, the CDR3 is TGTGCCAGCAGCCGGACAGCCTCTGGAAACACCATATATTTT.

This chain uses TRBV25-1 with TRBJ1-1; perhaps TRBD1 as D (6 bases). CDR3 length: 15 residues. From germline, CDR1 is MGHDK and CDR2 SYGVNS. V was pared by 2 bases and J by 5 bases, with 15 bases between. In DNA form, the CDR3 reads TGTGCCAGCAGTGAAACGACCAGGGGCAGTACTGAAGCTTTCTTT. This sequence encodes CASSETTRGSTEAFF. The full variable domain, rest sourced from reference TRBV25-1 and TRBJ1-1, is EADIYQTPRYLVIGTGKKITLECSQTMGHDKMYWYQQDPGMELHLIHYSYGVNSTEKGDLSSESTVSRIRTEHFPLTLESARPSHTSQYLCASSETTRGSTEAFFGQGTRLTVV.

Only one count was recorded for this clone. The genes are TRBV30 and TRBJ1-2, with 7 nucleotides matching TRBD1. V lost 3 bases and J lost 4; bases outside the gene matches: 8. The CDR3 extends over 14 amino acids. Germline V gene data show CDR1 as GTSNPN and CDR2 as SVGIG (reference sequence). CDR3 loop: CAWSETGWGYGYTF. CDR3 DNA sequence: TGTGCCTGGAGCGAGACAGGGTGGGGCTATGGCTACACCTTC.

CDR3 loop: CASRSLDGAGEENEQFF. The DNA for the CDR3 is TGTGCCAGCAGATCACTCGATGGGGCGGGAGAAGAGAATGAGCAGTTCTTC. The rearrangement links TRBV9 to TRBJ2-1; 7 bases are shared with TRBD2. Germline-derived CDR1 and CDR2 are SGDLS and YYNGEE. CDR3 size: 17 residues. The V gene end was trimmed by 5 bases and the J gene end by 7 bases; junction bases not matched to a gene: 18.

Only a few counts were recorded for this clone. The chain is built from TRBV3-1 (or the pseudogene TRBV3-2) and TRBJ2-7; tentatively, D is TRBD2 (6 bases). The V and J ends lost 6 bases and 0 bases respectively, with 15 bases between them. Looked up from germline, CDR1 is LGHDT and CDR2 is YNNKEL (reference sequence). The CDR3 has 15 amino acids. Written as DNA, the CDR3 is TGTGCCAGCAGTCGTAGCGGAGGGAGCTCCTACGAGCAGTACTTC. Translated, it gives CASSRSGGSSYEQYF.

DNA for the CDR3: TGTGCCAGCAGCTTAATAGCGGGGTCCTACGAGCAGTACTTC. This gives the protein CASSLIAGSYEQYF. V usage is TRBV7-2 and J usage is TRBJ2-7, with 8 bases lining up with TRBD2. V trimming: 2 bases; J trimming: 1 base; junction bases outside the gene matches: 1. CDR1 and CDR2 from the germline V gene are SGHTA and FQGNSA. CDR3 length: 14 residues. Looking up the rest from reference TRBV7-2 and TRBJ2-7 gives the full variable domain: GAGVSQSPSNKVTEKGKDVELRCDPISGHTALYWYRQSLGQGLEFLIYFQGNSAPDKSGLPSDRFSAERTGGSVSTLTIQRTQQEDSAVYLCASSLIAGSYEQYFGPGTRLTVT.

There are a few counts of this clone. The CDR3 DNA reads as TGCGCCAGCAGCTTCATGGAGGAGACCCAGTACTTC. Its protein is CASSFMEETQYF. J is TRBJ2-5 and V is TRBV5-1; D remains ambiguous. The CDR3 is 12 residues long. The V and J ends lost 2 bases and 5 bases respectively, with 7 bases between them. Germline lookup yields CDR1 SGHRS and CDR2 YFSETQ. Using reference TRBV5-1 and TRBJ2-5 for the parts outside the CDR3, the full variable domain is KAGVTQTPRYLIKTRGQQVTLSCSPISGHRSVSWYQQTPGQGLQFLFEYFSETQRNKGNFPGRFSGRQFSNSRSEMNVSTLELGDSALYLCASSFMEETQYFGPGTRLLVL.

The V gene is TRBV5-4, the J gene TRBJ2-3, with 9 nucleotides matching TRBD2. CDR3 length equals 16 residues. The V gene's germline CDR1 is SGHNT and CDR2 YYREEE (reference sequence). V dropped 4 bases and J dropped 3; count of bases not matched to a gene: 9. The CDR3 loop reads CASSLSTAGGTDTQYF. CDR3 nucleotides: TGTGCCAGCAGCCTGAGTACGGCGGGGGGGACAGATACGCAGTATTTT. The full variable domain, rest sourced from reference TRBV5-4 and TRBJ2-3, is ETGVTQSPTHLIKTRGQQVTLRCSSQSGHNTVSWYQQALGQGPQFIFQYYREEENGRGNFPPRFSGLQFPNYSSELNVNALELDDSALYLCASSLSTAGGTDTQYFGPGTRLTVL.

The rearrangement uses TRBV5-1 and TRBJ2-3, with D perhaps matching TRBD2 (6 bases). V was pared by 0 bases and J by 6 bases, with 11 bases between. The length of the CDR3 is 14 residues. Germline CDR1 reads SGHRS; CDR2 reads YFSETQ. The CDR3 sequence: CASSLEAGLDTQYF. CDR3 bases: TGCGCCAGCAGCTTGGAAGCGGGTCTTGATACGCAGTATTTT.

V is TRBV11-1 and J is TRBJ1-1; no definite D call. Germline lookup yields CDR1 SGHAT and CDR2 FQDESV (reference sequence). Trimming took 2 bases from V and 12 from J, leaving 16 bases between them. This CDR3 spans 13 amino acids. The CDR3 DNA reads TGTGCCAGCAGCTTAAATATGGAGGGTTGGACTTTCTTT. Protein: CASSLNMEGWTFF.

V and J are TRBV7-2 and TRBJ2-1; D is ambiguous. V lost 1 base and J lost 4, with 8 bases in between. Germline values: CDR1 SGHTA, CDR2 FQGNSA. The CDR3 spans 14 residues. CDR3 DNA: TGTGCCAGCAGCTTAGTCGGCGGTTACAATGAGCAGTTCTTC. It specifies CASSLVGGYNEQFF.

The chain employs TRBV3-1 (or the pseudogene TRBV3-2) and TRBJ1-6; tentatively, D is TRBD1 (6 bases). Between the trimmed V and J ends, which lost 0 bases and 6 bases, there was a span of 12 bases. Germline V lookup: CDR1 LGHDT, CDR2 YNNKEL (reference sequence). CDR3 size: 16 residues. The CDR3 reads CASSQDAGAPNSPLHF. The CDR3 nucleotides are TGTGCCAGCAGCCAAGATGCAGGGGCGCCTAATTCACCCCTCCACTTT.

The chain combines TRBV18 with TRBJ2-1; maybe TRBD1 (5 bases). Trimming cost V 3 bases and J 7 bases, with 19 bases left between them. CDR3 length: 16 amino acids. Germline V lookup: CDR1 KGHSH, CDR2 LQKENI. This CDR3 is CASSPTKGLSWNEQFF. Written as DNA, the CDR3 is TGTGCCAGCTCACCCACGAAGGGGCTTTCGTGGAATGAGCAGTTCTTC.

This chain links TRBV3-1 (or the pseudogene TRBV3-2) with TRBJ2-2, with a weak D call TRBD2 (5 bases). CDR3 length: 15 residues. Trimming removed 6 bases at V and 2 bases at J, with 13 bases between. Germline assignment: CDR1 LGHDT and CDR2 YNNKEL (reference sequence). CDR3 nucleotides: TGTGCCAGCAGTCCCCGGGATTTCAACACCGGGGAGCTGTTTTTT. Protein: CASSPRDFNTGELFF.

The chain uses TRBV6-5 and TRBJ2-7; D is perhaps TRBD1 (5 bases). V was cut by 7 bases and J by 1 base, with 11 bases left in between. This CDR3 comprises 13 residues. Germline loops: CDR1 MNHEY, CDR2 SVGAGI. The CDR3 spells CASTQGASYEQYF. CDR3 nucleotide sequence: TGTGCCAGCACGCAAGGGGCATCCTACGAGCAGTACTTC.

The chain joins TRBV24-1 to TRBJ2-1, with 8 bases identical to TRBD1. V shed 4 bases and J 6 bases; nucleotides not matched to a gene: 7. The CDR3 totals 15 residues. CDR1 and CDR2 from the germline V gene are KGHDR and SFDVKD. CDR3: CATSDEQGGSNEQFF. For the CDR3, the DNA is TGTGCCACCAGTGACGAACAGGGGGGTAGCAATGAGCAGTTCTTC.

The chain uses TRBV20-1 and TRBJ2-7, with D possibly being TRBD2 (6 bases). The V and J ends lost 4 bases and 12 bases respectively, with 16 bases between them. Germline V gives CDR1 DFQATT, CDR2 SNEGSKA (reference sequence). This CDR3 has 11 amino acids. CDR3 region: CSANWEDGVYF. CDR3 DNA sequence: TGCAGTGCTAATTGGGAGGACGGCGTGTACTTC.

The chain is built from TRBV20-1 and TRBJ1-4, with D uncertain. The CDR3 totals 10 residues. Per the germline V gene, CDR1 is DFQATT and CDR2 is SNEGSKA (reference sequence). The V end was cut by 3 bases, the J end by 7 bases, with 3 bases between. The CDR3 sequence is CSASREKLFF. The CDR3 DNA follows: TGCAGTGCTAGTCGTGAAAAACTGTTTTTT.

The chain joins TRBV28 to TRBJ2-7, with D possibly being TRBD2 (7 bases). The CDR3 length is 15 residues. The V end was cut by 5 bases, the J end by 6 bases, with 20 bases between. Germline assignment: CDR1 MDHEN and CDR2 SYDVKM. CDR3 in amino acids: CASSGGRGLISEQYF. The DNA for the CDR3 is TGTGCCAGCAGTGGCGGGCGGGGGCTTATTAGCGAGCAGTACTTC.

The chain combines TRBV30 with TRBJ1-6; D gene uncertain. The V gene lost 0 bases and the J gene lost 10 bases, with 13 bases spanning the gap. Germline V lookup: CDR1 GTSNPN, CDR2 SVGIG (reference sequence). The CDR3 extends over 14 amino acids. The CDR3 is CAWSVGGVQSPLHF. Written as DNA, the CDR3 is TGTGCCTGGAGTGTAGGCGGGGTCCAATCACCCCTCCACTTT.

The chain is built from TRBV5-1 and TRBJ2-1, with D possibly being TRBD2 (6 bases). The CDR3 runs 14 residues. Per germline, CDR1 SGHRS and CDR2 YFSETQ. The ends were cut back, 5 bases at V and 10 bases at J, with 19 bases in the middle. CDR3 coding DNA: TGCGCCAGCAGTCTTTTGGGCGGGACGGGGGAGCAGTTCTTC. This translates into CASSLLGGTGEQFF.

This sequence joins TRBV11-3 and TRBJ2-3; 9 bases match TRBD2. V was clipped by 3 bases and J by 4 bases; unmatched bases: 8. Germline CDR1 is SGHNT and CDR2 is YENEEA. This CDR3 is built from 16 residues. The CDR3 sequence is CASSLGGTSSSDTQYF. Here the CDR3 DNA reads TGTGCCAGCAGCTTGGGGGGGACTAGCTCGTCAGATACGCAGTATTTT.